Listed below are T cell receptor beta chains from one sample, sequenced in a study of blood T cell repertoires in COVID-19. Some clones are missing from TCRdb's copy, which holds only in-frame ones; the method was immunoSEQ multiplex PCR. The table has just under 250,000 clones, 85% to 90% seen once; the top ten hold approximately 4.1%. The specimen was PBMCs or T cells enriched from blood (not recorded which). The receptors stem from a woman under 40 who had recovered from COVID-19. Both conserved end residues are part of each CDR3. D genes are given only for firm matches. A clone size is listed for some rows: how often the clone was seen (once, few, many), or a class if it is expanded.

clone_size d_call j_call v_call cdr3_nt cdr3_aa
- - TRBJ1-2 TRBV27 TGTGCCACCGCGGGGGGAGTGGGGAGGGACGTTTGGTATGGCTACACCTTC CATAGGVGRDVWYGYTF
- - TRBJ1-6 TRBV2 TGTGCCAGCAGTGAAGGGCAGGGTAGTAATTCACCCCTCCACTTT CASSEGQGSNSPLHF
once TRBD2 TRBJ2-4 TRBV7-8 TGTGCCAGCAGCTTCGGGGGGGCGAGGAACATTCAGTACTTC CASSFGGARNIQYF
- - TRBJ1-6 TRBV27 TGTGCCAGCAGAACTACCGGGAGCTCCTATAATTCACCCCTCCACTTT CASRTTGSSYNSPLHF
- TRBD1 TRBJ1-1 TRBV28 TGTGCCAGCAGGTCTGACAGGGCGCGGGGAACTGAAGCTTTCTTT CASRSDRARGTEAFF
- - TRBJ1-5 TRBV27 TGTGCCAGCAGTTTAAAGTGGCCAACTAGCAATCAGCCCCAGCATTTT CASSLKWPTSNQPQHF
- TRBD1 TRBJ2-7 TRBV6-2/TRBV6-3 TGTGCCAGCAGTTTGAAGGACAGGGCATACTACGAGCAGTACTTC CASSLKDRAYYEQYF
- - TRBJ2-3 TRBV19 TGTGCCAGTATGAGTACAGATACGCAGTATTTT CASMSTDTQYF
- TRBD2 TRBJ2-3 TRBV11-2 TGTGCCAGCAGCTTGCGACTAGCAATCACAGATACGCAGTATTTT CASSLRLAITDTQYF
- TRBD2 TRBJ2-5 TRBV9 TGTGCCAGCAGCCCTCGCGGGAGCGGACGGCAAGAGACCCAGTACTTC CASSPRGSGRQETQYF
- - TRBJ2-2 TRBV7-2 TGTGCCAGCAGCGAACAGGGATGGTACACCGGGGAGCTGTTTTTT CASSEQGWYTGELFF
- TRBD2 TRBJ2-1 TRBV4-1 TGCGCCAGCAGCCGGGGGACTAGCGGCAGCTCCTACAATGAGCAGTTCTTC CASSRGTSGSSYNEQFF
- - TRBJ1-2 TRBV28 TGTGCCAGCAGTTCCCGGGGGGGTATGGCGGGCTACACCTTC CASSSRGGMAGYTF
- - TRBJ2-3 TRBV6-1 TGTGCCAGCAGTGAGGCGGCCATTGGTACGCAGTATTTT CASSEAAIGTQYF
- TRBD1 TRBJ2-7 TRBV30 TGTGCCTGGACTTACAGGGGACAACCCTACGAGCAGTACTTC CAWTYRGQPYEQYF
- - TRBJ1-2 TRBV7-9 TGTGTCAGCAGCTTCCCTAGGATATCTGCGGGCTATGGCTACACCTTC CVSSFPRISAGYGYTF
- - TRBJ1-1 TRBV7-2 TGTGCCAGCAGCTTAGGAGCATACACTGAAGCTTTCTTT CASSLGAYTEAFF
- - TRBJ2-1 TRBV4-1 TGCGCCAGCAGCCACCGGGAACCGGGTTTGGATGAGCAGTTCTTC CASSHREPGLDEQFF
- - TRBJ2-6 TRBV27 TGTGCCAGCAGTTTCCGCTCTGGGGCCAACGTCCTGACTTTC CASSFRSGANVLTF
- - TRBJ2-7 TRBV10-3 TGTGCCATCAGTGAGTCTCCATCCCCCTACGAGCAGTACTTC CAISESPSPYEQYF
- - TRBJ2-5 TRBV27 TGTGCCAGCAGCGGGGAGCAAGAGACCCAGTACTTC CASSGEQETQYF
few TRBD2 TRBJ2-3 TRBV5-6 TGTGCCAGCAGCCCCCTGGGACTACAAGACACAGATACGCAGTATTTT CASSPLGLQDTDTQYF
- TRBD1 TRBJ2-7 TRBV4-1 TGCGCCAGCAGCCAAGTACCGGGACAGGGGATCACCGAGCAGTACTTC CASSQVPGQGITEQYF
- - TRBJ1-3 TRBV6-2/TRBV6-3 TGTGCCAGCAGTCCGAGCCATGGAAACACCATATATTTT CASSPSHGNTIYF
- - TRBJ1-4 TRBV9 TGTGCCAGCAGCATCGGGTTAAGTGAAAAACTGTTTTTT CASSIGLSEKLFF
few - TRBJ1-5 TRBV24-1 TGTGCCACCGGGCCAGGTGGAGTGACTAGGCAGCCCCAGCATTTT CATGPGGVTRQPQHF